This T cell receptor beta chain appears in the sequencing data of a study of T cell changes during pregnancy in multiple sclerosis (dated by TCRdb to the late 2010s). Context from the whole study: Changes in the T cell repertoire over the course of pregnancy were examined in this study in women with multiple sclerosis.

The library was built by means of the immunoSEQ multiplex PCR assay. TCRdb's version of the immuneACCESS table is confined to in-frame rearrangements and falls short of the full clone set. An unresolved V gene accounts for under half of the shortfall where checked; the remainder is of unknown origin. The sample table records approximately 93,000 clones; 80% to 95% of these occur just once. Jointly, the top ten make up 0.95% of the sample. Note on this clone: Its specific antigen is unknown. Base-call qualities are not available, and no considerably larger clone is one nucleotide away.

CDR1 and CDR2 were assigned from the germline V gene as ENHRY and SYGVKD. The V and J ends are trimmed by 6 bases and 0 bases, leaving 11 bases between them. Spanning cysteine to phenylalanine, the CDR3 consists of 14 amino acids. Just CDR3 DNA is preserved here, 42 bases in frame from base 1. The source of this sequence is a female donor with multiple sclerosis, enrolled in a pregnancy study. Sequenced material: peripheral blood, taken before pregnancy. Rearrangement joined TRBV10-3 to TRBJ1-1; TRBD1 is a weak D gene call, 6 bases matching. The CDR3 protein sequence reads: CAISTDSLNTEAFF. In nucleotides, the sequence is TGTGCCATCAGCACGGACAGTCTGAACACTGAAGCTTTCTTT.